This T cell receptor (beta chain) comes out of a study of T cells in women clearing cervical HPV infection. Overall study: Cases were women with histologically confirmed HPV16-related CIN3 or worse, including a couple of invasive cancers. Study outcomes and limitations: Unknown T-cell numbers per sample may underlie the richness differences. Richness plus V gene abundances separated cases from controls with AUC over 0.8.

As for this clone: The antigen is not known. The CDR3 end lies 3 residues beyond the end of the read and is filled in from the germline J gene.

MY09/MY11 PCR detected cervical HPV DNA; dot-blot assigned genotypes. The assay was immunoSEQ multiplex PCR, and TCRdb's table has in-frame clones only and misses some. Here the sample table reports 15,000 or so clones. The CDR3 length is 15 residues. Germline values: CDR1 SEHNR, CDR2 FQNEAQ (reference sequence). After removal of 8 bases from V and 1 base from J, the junction contained 10 bases not matched to a gene. The chain joins TRBV7-9 to TRBJ1-1; 7 bases fit TRBD1. The material sequenced was blood buffy coat. The receptor comes from a woman between 18 and 69 years old with a cervical HPV16 infection that either progressed to CIN3+ or cleared (not recorded which). Incomplete CDR3 DNA: TGTGCCAGCCGCCCCCCCGGGACAGAGAACACTGAA. This translates into CASRPPGTENTE. The whole CDR3 reads CASRPPGTENTEAFF.